This T cell receptor (beta chain) appears in the sequencing data of a study of blood T cell repertoires in COVID-19. Study-level information: PBMCs, B-cell-depleted T cells, or T cells were the source of the cDNA or gDNA that made up the material.

Original methodology: Using reference gene primer amplification, nucleated cell counts were estimated. Here immunoSEQ multiplex PCR was the method, and the copy in TCRdb shows in-frame clones only, minus some. V and J calls and clone size are as listed in that table; D and trimming were resolved from the DNA. This sample has fewer than 350,000 clones, with approximately 91% found just once. Sequenced: PBMCs or T cells enriched from blood (not recorded which). This TCR came from a woman in her thirties who had recovered from COVID-19.

The CDR3 loop is CASSRTEEKLFF. CDR3 coding DNA: TGTGCCAGCTCCCGAACAGAGGAAAAACTGTTTTTT. The chain uses TRBV11-3 and TRBJ1-4; D unresolved. Germline lookup yields CDR1 SGHNT and CDR2 YENEEA. The CDR3 is made up of 12 amino acids. V was pared by 8 bases and J by 8 bases, with 12 bases between.